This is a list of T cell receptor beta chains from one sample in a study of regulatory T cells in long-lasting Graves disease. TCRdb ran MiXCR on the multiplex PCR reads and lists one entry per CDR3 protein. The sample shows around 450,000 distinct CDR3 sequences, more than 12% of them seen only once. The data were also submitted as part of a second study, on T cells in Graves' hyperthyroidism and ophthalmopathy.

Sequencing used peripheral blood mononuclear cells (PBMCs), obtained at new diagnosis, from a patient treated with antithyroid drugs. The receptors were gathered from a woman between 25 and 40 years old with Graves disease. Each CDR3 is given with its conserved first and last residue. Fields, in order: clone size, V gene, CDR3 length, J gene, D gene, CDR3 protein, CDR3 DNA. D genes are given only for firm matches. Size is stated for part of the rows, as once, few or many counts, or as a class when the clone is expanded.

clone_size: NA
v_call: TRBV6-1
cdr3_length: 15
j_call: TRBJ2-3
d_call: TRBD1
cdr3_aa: CASSPGTGDTDTQYF
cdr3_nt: TGTGCCAGCAGTCCCGGGACAGGGGACACAGATACGCAGTATTTT

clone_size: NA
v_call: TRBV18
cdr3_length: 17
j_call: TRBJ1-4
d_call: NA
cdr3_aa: CASSPLTSGATNEKLFF
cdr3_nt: TGTGCCAGCTCACCACTCACTTCCGGGGCAACTAATGAAAAACTGTTTTTT

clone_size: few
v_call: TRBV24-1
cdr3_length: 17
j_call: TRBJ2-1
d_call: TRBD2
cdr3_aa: CATSDTSGRASYNEQFF
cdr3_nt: TGTGCCACCAGTGATACAAGCGGGAGGGCCTCCTACAATGAGCAGTTCTTC

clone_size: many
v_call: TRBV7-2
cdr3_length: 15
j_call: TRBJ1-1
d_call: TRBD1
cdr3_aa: CASSLTGQMNTEAFF
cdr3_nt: TGTGCCAGCAGCTTAACGGGACAGATGAACACTGAAGCTTTCTTT

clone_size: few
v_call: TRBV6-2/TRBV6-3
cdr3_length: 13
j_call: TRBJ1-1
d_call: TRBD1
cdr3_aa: CASSDQGGLEAFF
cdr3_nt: TGTGCCAGCAGTGACCAGGGGGGGCTTGAAGCTTTCTTT

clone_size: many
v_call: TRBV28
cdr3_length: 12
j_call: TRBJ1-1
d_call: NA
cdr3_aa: CASKGTNLGAFF
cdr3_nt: TGTGCCAGCAAAGGCACGAACTTGGGGGCTTTCTTT

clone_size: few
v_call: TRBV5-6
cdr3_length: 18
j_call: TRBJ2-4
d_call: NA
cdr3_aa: CASSLVRTGLETKNIQYF
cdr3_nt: TGTGCCAGCAGCTTGGTGAGGACGGGGCTTGAGACCAAAAACATTCAGTACTTC

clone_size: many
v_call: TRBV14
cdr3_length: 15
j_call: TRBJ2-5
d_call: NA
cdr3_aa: CASSQMEGRGETQYF
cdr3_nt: TGTGCCAGCAGCCAGATGGAGGGCCGAGGGGAGACCCAGTACTTC

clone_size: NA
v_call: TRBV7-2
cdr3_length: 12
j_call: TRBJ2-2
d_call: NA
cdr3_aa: CASSPTVGELFF
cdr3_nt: TGTGCCAGCAGCCCAACGGTCGGGGAGCTGTTTTTT

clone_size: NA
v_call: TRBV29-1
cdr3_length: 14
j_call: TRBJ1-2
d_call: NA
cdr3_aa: CSPPHGGAGYGYTF
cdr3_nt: TGCAGCCCCCCCCATGGAGGGGCCGGCTATGGCTACACCTTC

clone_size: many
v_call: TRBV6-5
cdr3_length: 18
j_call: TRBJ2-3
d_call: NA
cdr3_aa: CASSYDPIGYDSRDTQYF
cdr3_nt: TGTGCCAGCAGTTACGATCCCATCGGGTATGACAGCAGGGATACGCAGTATTTT

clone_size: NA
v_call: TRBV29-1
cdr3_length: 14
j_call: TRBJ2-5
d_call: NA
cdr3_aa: CSVELVVLQETQYF
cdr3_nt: TGCAGCGTTGAATTGGTCGTTCTCCAAGAGACCCAGTACTTC

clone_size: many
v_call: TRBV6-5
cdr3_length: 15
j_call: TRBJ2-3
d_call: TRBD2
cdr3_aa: CASSLVAGGVDTQYF
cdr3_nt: TGTGCCAGCAGTTTGGTAGCGGGAGGTGTGGATACGCAGTATTTT

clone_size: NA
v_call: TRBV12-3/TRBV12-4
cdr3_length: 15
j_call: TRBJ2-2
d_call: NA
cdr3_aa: CASSPHRSWAGELFF
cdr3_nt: TGTGCCAGCAGTCCCCACCGGTCATGGGCCGGGGAGCTGTTTTTT

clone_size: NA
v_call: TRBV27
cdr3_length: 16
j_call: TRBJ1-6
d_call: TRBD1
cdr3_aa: CASSLLAGGPDSPLHF
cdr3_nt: TGTGCCAGCAGTTTACTGGCAGGGGGCCCCGATTCACCCCTCCACTTT

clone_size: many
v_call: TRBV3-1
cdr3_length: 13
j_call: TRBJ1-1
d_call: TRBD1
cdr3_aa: CASSQTGATEAFF
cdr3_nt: TGTGCCAGCAGCCAGACAGGGGCGACTGAAGCTTTCTTT

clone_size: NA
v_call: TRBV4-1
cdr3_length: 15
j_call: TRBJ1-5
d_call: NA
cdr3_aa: CASSPQGRSNQPQHF
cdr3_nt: TGCGCCAGCAGCCCCCAGGGTAGGAGCAATCAGCCCCAGCATTTT

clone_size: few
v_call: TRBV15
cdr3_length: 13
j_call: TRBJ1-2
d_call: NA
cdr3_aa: CATSRDRGYGYTF
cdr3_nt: TGTGCCACCAGCAGAGATAGGGGGTATGGCTACACCTTC

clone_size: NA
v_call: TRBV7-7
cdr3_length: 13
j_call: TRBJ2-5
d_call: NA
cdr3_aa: CASSNEPLGDQYF
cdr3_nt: TGTGCCAGCAGTAACGAACCCCTTGGGGACCAGTACTTC

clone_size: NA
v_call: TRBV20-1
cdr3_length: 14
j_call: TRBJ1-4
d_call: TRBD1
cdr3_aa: CSADRGGRNEKLFF
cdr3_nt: TGCAGCGCCGACAGGGGCGGCCGTAATGAAAAACTGTTTTTT

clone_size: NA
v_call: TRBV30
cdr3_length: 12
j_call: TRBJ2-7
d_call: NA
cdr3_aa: CAWTGQPYEQYF
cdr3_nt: TGTGCCTGGACGGGACAACCTTACGAGCAGTACTTC

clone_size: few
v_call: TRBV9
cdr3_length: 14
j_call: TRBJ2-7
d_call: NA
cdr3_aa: CASSVEGRGYEQYF
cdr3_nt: TGTGCCAGCAGCGTAGAGGGTAGGGGCTACGAGCAGTACTTC

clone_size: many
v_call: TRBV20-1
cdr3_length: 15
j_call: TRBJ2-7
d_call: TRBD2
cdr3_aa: CSARRLAGGSYEQYF
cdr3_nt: TGCAGTGCCCGCAGACTAGCGGGAGGATCCTACGAGCAGTACTTC

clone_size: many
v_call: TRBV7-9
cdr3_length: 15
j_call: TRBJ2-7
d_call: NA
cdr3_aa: CASSREGGQTYEQYF
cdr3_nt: TGTGCCAGCAGCCGCGAGGGGGGACAGACTTACGAGCAGTACTTC

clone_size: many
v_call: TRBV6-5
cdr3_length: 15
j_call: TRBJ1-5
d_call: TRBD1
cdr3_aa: CASSYAGTGNQPQHF
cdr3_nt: TGTGCCAGCAGTTACGCCGGGACAGGCAATCAGCCCCAGCATTTT